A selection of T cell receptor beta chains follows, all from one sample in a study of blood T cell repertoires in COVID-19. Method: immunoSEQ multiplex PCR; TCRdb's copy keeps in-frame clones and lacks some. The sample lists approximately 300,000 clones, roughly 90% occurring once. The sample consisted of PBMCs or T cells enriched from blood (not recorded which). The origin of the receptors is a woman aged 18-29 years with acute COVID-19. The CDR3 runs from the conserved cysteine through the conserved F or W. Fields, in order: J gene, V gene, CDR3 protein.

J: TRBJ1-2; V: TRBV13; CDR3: CASSLQGPRGYTF
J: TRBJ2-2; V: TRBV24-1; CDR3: CATSDRDRGNTGELFF
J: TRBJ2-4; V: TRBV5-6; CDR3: CASSSSGLAIENIQYF
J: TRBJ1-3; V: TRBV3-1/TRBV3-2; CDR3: CASSQNGPGGDTIYF
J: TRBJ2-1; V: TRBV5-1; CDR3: CASSWGEGDNEQFF
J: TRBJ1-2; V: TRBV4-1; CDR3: CASSQEGGGTGFYGYTF
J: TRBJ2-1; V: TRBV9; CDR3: CASSVELAGSYNEQFF
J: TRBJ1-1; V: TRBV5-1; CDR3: CASSLGAGPMNTEAFF
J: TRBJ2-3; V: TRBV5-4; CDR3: CASSFRLAGNTDTQYF
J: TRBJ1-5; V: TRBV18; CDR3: CASSRDRVGQPQHF
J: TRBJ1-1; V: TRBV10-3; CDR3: CAISEKRAGQGYRSEAFF
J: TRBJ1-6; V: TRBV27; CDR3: CASSLSRRQGHSPLHF
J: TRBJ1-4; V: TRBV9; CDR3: CASSVDPNDQDRGGNEKLFF
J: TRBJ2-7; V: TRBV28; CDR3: CASNILTYEQYF
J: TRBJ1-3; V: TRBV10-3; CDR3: CAIRDTGTGGNTIYF
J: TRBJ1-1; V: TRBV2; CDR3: CASSLGRGANTEAFF
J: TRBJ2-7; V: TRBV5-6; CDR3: CASSLSLPREQYF
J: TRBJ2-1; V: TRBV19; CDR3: CASKPSGSKNEQFF
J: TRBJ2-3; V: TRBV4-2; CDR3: CASSQESYLTDTQYF
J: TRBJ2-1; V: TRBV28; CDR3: CASSLRAGGSDEQFF
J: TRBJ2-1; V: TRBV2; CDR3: CASNPSVYNEQFF
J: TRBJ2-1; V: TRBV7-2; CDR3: CASSLVGTSHNEQFF
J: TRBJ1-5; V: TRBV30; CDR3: CAWSLTGGGPQHF
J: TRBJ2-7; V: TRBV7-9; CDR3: CASSLSQAYEQYF
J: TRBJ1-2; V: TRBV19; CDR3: CASSPGTGREGGYTF
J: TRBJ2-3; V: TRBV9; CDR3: CASSTWTGLADTQYF
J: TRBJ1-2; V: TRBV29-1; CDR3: CSVEDYRDGYTF
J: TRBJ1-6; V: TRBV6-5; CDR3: CASSYDAQGNSPLHF
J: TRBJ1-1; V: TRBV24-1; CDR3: CATSDALARGAFF
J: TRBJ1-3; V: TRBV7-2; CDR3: CASSIQPGGVNTIYF
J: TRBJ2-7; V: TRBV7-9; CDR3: CASSPLGTSYEQYF
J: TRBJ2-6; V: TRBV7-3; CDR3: CASSPEGHAGANVLTF
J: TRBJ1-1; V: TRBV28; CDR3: CASSFQGASTEAFF
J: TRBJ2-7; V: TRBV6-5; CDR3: CASSYSASGGYEQYF
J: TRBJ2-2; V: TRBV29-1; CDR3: CSVEPGRGNTGELFF
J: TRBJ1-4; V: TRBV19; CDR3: CASRTQGAIEEKLFF
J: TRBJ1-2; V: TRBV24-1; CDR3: CATSDYYGYTF
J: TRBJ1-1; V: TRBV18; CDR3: CASSPPIGQLNTEAFF
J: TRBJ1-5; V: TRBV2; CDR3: CASRNGAGYDQPQHF
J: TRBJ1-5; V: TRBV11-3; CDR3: CASSVGQGGGPQHF
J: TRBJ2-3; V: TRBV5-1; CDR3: CASNLAGADTQYF
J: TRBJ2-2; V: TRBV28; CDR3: CAGARTGRSGELFF
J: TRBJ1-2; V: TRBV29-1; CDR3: CSVRLDGYTF
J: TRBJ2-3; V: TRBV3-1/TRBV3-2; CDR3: CASSQDSTSGRLHTQYF
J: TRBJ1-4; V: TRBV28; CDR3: CASSGQGRGEKLFF
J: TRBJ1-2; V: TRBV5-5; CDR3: CASSLRDRGSIVTF
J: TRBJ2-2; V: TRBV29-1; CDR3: CSVAKPNTGELFF
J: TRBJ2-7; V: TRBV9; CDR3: CASSVGLAVLYEQYF
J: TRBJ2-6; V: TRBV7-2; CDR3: CATRTTGVSNVLTF
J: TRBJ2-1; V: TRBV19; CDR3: CASSIERGTGGNEQFF
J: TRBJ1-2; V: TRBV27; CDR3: CASSRKPGTVYGYTF
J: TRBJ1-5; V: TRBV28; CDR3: CASTGYSNQPQHF
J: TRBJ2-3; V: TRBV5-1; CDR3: CASSILSGVTDTQYF
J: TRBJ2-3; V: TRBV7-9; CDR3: CASSAPRGGDTQYF
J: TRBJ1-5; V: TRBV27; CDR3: CASRTGGAGNQPQHF
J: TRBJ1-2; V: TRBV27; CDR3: CASKFRDRRGGYTF
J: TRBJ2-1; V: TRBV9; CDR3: CASSVGDRVYNEQFF
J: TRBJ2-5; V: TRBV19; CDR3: CASSATHQETQYF
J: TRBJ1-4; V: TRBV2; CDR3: CASRGGTTNEKLFF
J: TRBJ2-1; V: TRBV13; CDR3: CASSLGPGGGVDEQFF